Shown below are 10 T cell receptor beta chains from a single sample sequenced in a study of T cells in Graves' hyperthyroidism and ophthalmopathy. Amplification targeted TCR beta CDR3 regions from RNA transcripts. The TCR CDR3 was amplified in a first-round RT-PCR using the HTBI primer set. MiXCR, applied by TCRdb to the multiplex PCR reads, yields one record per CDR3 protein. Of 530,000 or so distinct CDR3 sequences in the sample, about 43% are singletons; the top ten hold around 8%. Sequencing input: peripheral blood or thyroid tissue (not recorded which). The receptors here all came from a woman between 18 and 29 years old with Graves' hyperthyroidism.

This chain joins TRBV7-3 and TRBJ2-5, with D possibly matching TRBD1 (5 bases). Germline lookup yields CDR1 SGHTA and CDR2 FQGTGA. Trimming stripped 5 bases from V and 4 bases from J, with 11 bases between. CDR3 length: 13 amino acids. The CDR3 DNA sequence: TGTGCCAGCAGCGCGGACATGGGAGAGACCCAGTACTTC. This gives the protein CASSADMGETQYF.

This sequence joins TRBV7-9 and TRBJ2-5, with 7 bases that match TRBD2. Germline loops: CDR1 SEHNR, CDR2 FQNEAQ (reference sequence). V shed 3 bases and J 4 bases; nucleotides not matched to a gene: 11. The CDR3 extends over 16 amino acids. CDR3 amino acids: CASSLKMVAGGETQYF. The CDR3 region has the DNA TGTGCCAGCAGCTTGAAGATGGTAGCGGGTGGAGAGACCCAGTACTTC.

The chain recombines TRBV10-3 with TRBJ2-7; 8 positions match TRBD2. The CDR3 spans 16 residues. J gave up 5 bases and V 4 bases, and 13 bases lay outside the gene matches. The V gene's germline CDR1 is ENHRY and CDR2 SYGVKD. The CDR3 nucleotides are TGTGCCATCAGTGGAAGGGGTCAGCGGGAGTATAACGAGCAGTACTTC. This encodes CAISGRGQREYNEQYF.

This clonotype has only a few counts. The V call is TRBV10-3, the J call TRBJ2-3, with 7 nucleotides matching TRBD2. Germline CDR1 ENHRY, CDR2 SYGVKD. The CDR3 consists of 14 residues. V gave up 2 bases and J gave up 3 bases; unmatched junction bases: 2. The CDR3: CAISEASGTDTQYF. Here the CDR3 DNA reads TGTGCCATCAGTGAGGCTAGCGGTACAGATACGCAGTATTTT.

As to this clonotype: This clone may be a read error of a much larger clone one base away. The CDR3 DNA follows: TGTGCCACCGGCCGTCCGGGACAGGGGTCAGATACGCAGTATTTT. Residues: CATGRPGQGSDTQYF. This rearrangement joins TRBV15 to TRBJ2-3, with TRBD1 identical over 10 bases. V trimming: 8 bases; J trimming: 4 bases; junction bases outside the gene matches: 9. The CDR3 totals 15 residues. Per germline, CDR1 LNHNV and CDR2 YYDKDF (reference sequence).

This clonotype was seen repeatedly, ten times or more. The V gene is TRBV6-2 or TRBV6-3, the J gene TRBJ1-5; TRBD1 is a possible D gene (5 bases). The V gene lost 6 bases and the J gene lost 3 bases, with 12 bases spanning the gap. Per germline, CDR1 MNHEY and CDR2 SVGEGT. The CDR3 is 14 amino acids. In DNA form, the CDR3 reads TGTGCCAGCAGCTCGGGACTGCTCAATCAGCCCCAGCATTTT. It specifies CASSSGLLNQPQHF.

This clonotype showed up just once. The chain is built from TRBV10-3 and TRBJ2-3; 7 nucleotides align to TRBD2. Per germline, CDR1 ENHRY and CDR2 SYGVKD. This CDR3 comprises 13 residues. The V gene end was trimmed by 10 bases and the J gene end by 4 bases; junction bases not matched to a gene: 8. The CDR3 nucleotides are TGTGCCAGCAAAAGCGGGAAAGCAGATACGCAGTATTTT. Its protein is CASKSGKADTQYF.

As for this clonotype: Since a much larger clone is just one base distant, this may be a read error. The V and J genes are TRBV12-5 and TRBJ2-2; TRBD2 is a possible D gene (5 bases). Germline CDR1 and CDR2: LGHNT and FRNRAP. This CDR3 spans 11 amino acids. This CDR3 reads CASGFPGELSF. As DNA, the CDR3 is TGTGCTAGTGGTTTCCCCGGGGAGCTGTCTTTT.

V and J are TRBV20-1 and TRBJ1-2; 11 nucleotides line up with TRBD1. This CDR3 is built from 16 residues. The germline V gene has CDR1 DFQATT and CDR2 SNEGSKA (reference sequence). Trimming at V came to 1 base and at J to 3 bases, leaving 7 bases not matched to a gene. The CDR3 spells CSARGIGTGGDYGYTF. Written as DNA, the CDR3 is TGCAGTGCTAGAGGGATCGGGACAGGGGGTGACTATGGCTACACCTTC.

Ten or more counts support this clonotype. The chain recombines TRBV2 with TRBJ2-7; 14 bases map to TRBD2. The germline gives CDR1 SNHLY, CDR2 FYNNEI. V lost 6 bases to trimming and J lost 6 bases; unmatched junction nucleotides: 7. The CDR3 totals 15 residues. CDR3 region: CASRRLAGGPSEQYF. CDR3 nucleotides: TGTGCCAGCAGGAGACTAGCGGGAGGGCCTTCCGAGCAGTACTTC.